The clone carrying this T cell receptor beta chain was counted at least ten times. These data originate in a study of human T cells and chemical hapten exposure. Germline V gene lookup returns CDR1 SEHNR and CDR2 FQNEAQ (reference sequence). The V end was cut by 1 base, the J end by 1 base, with 17 bases between. The CDR3 consists of 18 residues. TCRdb reanalysed the RACE reads using MiXCR and keeps one entry per CDR3 protein. This table holds about 48,000 distinct CDR3 sequences, 9.9% found once. Time point defined: patch test 3, about 24 weeks after DPC sensitization. Stated treatment: therapeutic diphenylcyclopropenone sensitization with weekly scalp DPC.

The source material was whole blood, sampled in connection with sensitization to the hapten diphenylcyclopropenone (DPC). The chain uses TRBV7-9 and TRBJ1-5; D gene uncertain. This TCR was sampled from a woman in her forties with alopecia areata. Some clones in this sample may be carry-over from other donors' samples. The CDR3 DNA sequence: TGTGCCAGCAGCTTAGGACTCGCTTCTAGTGTGAGCAATCAGCCCCAGCATTTT. As protein: CASSLGLASSVSNQPQHF.